The TCR beta chain described here comes from a study of T cells in localized non-small cell lung cancer. Concerning this clone itself: Antigen: not known.

The data were produced by immunoSEQ multiplex PCR, yet TCRdb's version contains in-frame clones alone and is incomplete. Of 20,000 to 30,000 clones in the sample, roughly nine tenths were seen once. The study, taken as a whole, reports: When the top 100 tumor clones were examined, a median around 61 of them also appeared in the adjacent lung, which was paired and uninvolved. In the blood, greater T cell density corresponded to longer overall survival. Only one tumor region went through sequencing, so heterogeneity may still be there. In uninvolved adjacent lung, T cell clonality reached its highest value, exceeding tumor.

The sequence was obtained from a male donor older than 55 with stage I squamous cell lung carcinoma. This specimen consisted of peripheral blood, obtained before any cancer treatment.

Here the CDR3 reads CASSFLGTGNYGYTF. DNA of the CDR3: TGCGCCAGCAGCTTCCTAGGAACAGGGAACTATGGCTACACCTTC. The J gene is TRBJ1-2, the V gene TRBV4-3, with D possibly matching TRBD1 (6 bases). The CDR3 totals 15 residues. The V gene's germline CDR1 is LGHNA and CDR2 YSLEER. The V end lost 5 bases, the J end lost 2 bases, and 15 bases lay between the germline ends.